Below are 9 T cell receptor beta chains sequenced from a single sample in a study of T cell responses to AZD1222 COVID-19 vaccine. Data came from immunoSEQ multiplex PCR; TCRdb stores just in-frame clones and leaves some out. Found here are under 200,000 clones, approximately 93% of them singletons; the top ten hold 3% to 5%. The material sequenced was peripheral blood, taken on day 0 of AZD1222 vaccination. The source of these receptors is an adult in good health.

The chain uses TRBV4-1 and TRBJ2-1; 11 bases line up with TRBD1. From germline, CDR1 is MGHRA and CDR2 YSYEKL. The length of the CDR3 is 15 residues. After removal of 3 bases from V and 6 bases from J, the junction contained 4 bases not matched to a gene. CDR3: CASSQRGTGGNEQFF. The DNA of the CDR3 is TGCGCCAGCAGCCAGAGGGGGACAGGGGGCAATGAGCAGTTCTTC.

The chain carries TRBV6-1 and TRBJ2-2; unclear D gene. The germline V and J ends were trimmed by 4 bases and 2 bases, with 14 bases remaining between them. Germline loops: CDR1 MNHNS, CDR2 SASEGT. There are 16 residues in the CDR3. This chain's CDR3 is CASSAGPAYNTGELFF. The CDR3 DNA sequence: TGTGCCAGCAGTGCCGGCCCGGCATACAACACCGGGGAGCTGTTTTTT.

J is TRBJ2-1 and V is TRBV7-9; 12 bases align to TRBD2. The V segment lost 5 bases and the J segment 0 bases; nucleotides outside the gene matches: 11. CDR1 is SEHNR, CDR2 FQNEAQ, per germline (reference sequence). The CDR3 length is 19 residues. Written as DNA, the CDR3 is TGTGCCAGCAGCCCGGCCACTAGCGGGAGGAGGAGCTCCTACAATGAGCAGTTCTTC. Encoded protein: CASSPATSGRRSSYNEQFF.

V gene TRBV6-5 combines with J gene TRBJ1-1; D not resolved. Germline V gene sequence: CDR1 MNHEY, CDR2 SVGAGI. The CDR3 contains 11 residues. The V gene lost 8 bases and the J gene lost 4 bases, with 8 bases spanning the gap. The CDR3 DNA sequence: TGTGCCAGCTTAGCGGGCACTGAAGCTTTCTTT. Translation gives CASLAGTEAFF.

CDR3 bases: TGTGCCAGCAGTAGACAGGTTTCCTACAATGAGCAGTTCTTC. This sequence encodes CASSRQVSYNEQFF. The chain carries TRBV21-1 and TRBJ2-1; the D segment call TRBD1 is taken from the table without a DNA check. TRBV21-1 is recorded as a pseudogene. This CDR3 has 14 residues.

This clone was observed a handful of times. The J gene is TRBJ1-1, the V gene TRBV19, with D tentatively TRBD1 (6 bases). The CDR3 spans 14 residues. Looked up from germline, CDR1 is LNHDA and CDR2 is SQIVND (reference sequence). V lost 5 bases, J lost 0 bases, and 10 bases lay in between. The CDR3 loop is CASSVTGMNTEAFF. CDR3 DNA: TGTGCCAGTAGTGTTACAGGGATGAACACTGAAGCTTTCTTT.

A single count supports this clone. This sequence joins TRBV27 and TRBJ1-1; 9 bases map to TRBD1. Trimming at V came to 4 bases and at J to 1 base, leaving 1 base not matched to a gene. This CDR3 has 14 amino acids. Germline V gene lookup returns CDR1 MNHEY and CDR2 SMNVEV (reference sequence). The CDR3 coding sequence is TGTGCCAGCAGTTCGGGACAGGGGAACACTGAAGCTTTCTTT. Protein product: CASSSGQGNTEAFF.

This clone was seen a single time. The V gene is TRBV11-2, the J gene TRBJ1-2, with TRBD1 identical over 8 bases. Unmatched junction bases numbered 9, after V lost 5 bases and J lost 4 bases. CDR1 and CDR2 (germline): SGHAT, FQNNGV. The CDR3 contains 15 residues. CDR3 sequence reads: CASSPGRGQVYGYTF. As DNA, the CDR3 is TGTGCCAGCAGCCCAGGACGGGGACAGGTCTATGGCTACACCTTC. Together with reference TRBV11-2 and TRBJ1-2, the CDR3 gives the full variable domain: EAGVAQSPRYKIIEKRQSVAFWCNPISGHATLYWYQQILGQGPKLLIQFQNNGVVDDSQLPKDRFSAERLKGVDSTLKIQPAKLEDSAVYLCASSPGRGQVYGYTFGSGTRLTVV.

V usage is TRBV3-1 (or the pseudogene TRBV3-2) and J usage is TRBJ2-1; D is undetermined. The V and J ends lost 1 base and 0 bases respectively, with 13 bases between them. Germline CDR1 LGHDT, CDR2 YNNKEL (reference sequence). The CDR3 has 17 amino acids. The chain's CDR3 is CASSQGTVRSSYNEQFF. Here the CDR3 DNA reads TGTGCCAGCAGCCAAGGAACGGTAAGGAGCTCCTACAATGAGCAGTTCTTC.